What follows describes a single TCR beta chain. Its antigen is undetermined. The donors, nominally healthy at sampling, likely had unrecorded immune exposures. The sample is drawn from a study of cytomegalovirus exposure and HLA in healthy donors. Findings and limits, study-wide: Productive rates of about 87% or about 30% were seen for most TCR beta V segments in an earlier analysis.

V was trimmed by 0 bases and J by 6 bases, leaving 13 bases between them. CDR1 is MNHEY, CDR2 SMNVEV, per germline (reference sequence). CDR3 size: 15 residues. The PCR had 60 Vbeta and 13 Jbeta primers. The assay was immunoSEQ multiplex PCR, and TCRdb's table has in-frame clones only and misses some. The specimen's table records 200,000 or so clones. The receptor was isolated from a girl aged 2-10 years in good health and CMV-seropositive. The material sequenced was PBMCs. This chain uses TRBV27 with TRBJ2-3; D gene unclear. CDR3 sequence (DNA): TGTGCCAGCAGTTTATCGAGGAACATCGCGGATACGCAGTATTTT. This sequence encodes CASSLSRNIADTQYF.